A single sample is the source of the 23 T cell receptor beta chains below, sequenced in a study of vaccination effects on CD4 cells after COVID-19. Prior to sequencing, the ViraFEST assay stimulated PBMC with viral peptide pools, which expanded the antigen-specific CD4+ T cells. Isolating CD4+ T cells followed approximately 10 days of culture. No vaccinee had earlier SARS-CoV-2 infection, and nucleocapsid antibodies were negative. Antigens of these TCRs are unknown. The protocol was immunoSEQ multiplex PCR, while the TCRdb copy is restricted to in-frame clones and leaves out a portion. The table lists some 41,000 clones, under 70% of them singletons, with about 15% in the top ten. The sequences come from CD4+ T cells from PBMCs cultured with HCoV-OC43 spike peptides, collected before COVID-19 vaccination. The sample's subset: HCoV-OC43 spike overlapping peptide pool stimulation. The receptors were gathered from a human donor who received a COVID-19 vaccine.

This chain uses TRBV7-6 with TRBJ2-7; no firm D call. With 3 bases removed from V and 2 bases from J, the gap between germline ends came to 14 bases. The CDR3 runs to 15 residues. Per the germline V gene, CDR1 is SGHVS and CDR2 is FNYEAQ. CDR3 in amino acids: CASSFSPGPTYEQYF. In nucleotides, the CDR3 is TGTGCCAGCAGCTTCAGTCCCGGCCCGACCTACGAGCAGTACTTC. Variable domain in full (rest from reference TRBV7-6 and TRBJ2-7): GAGVSQSPRYKVTKRGQDVALRCDPISGHVSLYWYRQALGQGPEFLTYFNYEAQQDKSGLPNDRFSAERPEGSISTLTIQRTEQRDSAMYRCASSFSPGPTYEQYFGPGTRLTVT.

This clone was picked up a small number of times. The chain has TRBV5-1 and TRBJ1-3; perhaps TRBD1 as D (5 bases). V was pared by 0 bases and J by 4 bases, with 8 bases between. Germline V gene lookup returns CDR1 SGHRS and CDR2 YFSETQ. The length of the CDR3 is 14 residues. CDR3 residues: CASSLARDGNTIYF. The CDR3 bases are TGCGCCAGCAGCTTGGCCAGGGACGGAAACACCATATATTTT.

The CDR3 reads CASSVTGNTDTQYF. Written as DNA, the CDR3 is TGCGCCAGCAGCGTGACAGGGAACACAGATACGCAGTATTTT. This chain links TRBV5-1 with TRBJ2-3; TRBD1 matches 7 bases. This CDR3 spans 14 amino acids. With 4 bases clipped from V and 2 bases from J, the junction kept 4 bases outside the gene matches. Per the germline V gene, CDR1 is SGHRS and CDR2 is YFSETQ.

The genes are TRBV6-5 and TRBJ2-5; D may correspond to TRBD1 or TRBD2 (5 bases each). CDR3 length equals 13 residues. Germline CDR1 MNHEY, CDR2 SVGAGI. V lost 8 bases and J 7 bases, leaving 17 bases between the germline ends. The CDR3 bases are TGTGCCAGCGAGGGTGGGACCTTAGGGACCCAGTACTTC. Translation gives CASEGGTLGTQYF.

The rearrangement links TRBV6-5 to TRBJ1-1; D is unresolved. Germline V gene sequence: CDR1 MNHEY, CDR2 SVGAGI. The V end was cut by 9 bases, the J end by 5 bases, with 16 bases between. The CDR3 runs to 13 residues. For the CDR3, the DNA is TGTGCCAGTGATAAGATAAGAGGGACTGAAGCTTTCTTT. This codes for CASDKIRGTEAFF.

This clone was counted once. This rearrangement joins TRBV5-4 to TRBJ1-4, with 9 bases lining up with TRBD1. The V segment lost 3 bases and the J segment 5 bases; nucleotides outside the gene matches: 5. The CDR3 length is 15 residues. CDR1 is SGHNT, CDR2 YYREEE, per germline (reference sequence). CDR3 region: CASSWSTGGNEKLFF. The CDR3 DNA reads TGTGCCAGCAGCTGGTCGACAGGGGGGAATGAAAAACTGTTTTTT.

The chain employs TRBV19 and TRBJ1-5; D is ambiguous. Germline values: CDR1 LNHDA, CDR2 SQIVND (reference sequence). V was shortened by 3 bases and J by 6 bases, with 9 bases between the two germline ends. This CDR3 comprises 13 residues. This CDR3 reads CASSIAPFQPQHF. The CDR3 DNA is TGTGCCAGTAGTATTGCCCCTTTTCAGCCCCAGCATTTT.

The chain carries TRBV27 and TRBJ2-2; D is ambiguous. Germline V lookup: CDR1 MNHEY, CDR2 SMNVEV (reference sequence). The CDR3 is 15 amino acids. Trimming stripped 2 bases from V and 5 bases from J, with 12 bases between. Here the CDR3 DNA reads TGTGCCAGCAGTTTAATGGTCCCCGTAACCGGGGAGCTGTTTTTT. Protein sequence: CASSLMVPVTGELFF.

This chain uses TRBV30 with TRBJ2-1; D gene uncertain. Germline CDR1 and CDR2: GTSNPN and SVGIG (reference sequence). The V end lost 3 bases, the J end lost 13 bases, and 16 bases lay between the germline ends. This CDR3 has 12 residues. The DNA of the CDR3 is TGTGCCTGGAGCCTAACTGATAGTGGACAGTTCTTC. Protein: CAWSLTDSGQFF.

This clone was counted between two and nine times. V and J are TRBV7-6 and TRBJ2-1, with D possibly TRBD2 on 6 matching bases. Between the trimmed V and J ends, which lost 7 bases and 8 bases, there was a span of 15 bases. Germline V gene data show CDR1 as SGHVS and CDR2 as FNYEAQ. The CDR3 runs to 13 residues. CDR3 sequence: CASTRGSLDEQFF. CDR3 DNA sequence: TGTGCCAGCACCCGGGGGTCGCTGGATGAGCAGTTCTTC. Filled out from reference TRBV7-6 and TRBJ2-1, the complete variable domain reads GAGVSQSPRYKVTKRGQDVALRCDPISGHVSLYWYRQALGQGPEFLTYFNYEAQQDKSGLPNDRFSAERPEGSISTLTIQRTEQRDSAMYRCASTRGSLDEQFFGPGTRLTVL.

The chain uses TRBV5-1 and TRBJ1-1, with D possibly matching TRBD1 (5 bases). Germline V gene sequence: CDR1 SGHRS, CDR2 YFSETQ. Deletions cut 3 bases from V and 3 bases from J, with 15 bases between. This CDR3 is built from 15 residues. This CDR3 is CASSSAFGGDTEAFF. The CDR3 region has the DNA TGCGCCAGCAGCTCGGCCTTTGGGGGGGACACTGAAGCTTTCTTT.

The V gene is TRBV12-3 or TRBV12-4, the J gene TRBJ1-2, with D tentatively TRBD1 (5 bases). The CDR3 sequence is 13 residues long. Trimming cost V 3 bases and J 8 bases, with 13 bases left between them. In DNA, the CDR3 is TGTGCCAGCAGTTTGTCGGGGGTAGAGGGCTACACCTTC. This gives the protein CASSLSGVEGYTF.

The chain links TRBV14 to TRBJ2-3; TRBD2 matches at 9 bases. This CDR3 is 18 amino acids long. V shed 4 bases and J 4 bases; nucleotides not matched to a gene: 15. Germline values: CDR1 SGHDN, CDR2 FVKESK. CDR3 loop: CASSRDQTSGRVPDTQYF. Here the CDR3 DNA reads TGTGCCAGCAGCCGGGATCAAACTAGCGGGCGAGTTCCAGATACGCAGTATTTT.

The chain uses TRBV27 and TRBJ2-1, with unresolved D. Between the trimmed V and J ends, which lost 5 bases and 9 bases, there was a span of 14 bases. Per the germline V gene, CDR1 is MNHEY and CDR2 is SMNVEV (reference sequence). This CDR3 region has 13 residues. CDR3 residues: CASSPLLSGEQFF. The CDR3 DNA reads TGTGCCAGCAGTCCCCTCCTTAGTGGTGAGCAGTTCTTC.

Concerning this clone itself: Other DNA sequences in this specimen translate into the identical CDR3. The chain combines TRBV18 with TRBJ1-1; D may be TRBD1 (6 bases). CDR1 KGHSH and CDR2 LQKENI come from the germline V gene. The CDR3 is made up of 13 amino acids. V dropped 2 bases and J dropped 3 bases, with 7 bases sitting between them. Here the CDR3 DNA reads TGTGCCAGCTCACCAAACAGGGACACTGAAGCTTTCTTT. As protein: CASSPNRDTEAFF.

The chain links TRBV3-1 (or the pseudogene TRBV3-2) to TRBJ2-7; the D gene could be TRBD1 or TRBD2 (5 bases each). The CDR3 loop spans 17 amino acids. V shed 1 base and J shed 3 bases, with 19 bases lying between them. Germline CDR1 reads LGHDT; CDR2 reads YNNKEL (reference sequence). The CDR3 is CASSQVWFGATYYEQYF. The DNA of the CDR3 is TGTGCCAGCAGCCAAGTCTGGTTCGGGGCGACTTACTACGAGCAGTACTTC.

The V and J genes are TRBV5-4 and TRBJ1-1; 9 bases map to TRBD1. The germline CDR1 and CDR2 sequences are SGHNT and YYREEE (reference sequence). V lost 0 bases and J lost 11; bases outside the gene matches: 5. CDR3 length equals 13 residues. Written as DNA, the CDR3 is TGTGCCAGCAGCTTGGGGGGACAGGGTGCGGCTTTCTTT. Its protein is CASSLGGQGAAFF. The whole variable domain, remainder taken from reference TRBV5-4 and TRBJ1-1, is ETGVTQSPTHLIKTRGQQVTLRCSSQSGHNTVSWYQQALGQGPQFIFQYYREEENGRGNFPPRFSGLQFPNYSSELNVNALELDDSALYLCASSLGGQGAAFFGQGTRLTVV.

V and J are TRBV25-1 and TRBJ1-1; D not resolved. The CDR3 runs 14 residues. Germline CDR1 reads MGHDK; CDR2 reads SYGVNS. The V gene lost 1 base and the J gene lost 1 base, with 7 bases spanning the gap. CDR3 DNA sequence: TGTGCCAGCAGTGAATCTTTGGGGAACACTGAAGCTTTCTTT. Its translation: CASSESLGNTEAFF. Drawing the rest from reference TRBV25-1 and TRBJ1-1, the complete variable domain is EADIYQTPRYLVIGTGKKITLECSQTMGHDKMYWYQQDPGMELHLIHYSYGVNSTEKGDLSSESTVSRIRTEHFPLTLESARPSHTSQYLCASSESLGNTEAFFGQGTRLTVV.

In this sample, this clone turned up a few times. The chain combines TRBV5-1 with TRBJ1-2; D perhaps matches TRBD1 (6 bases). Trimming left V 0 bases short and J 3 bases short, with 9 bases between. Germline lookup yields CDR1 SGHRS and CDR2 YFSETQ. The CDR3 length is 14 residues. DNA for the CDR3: TGCGCCAGCAGCTTGGCCCCAGGGGACTATGGCTACACCTTC. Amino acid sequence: CASSLAPGDYGYTF.

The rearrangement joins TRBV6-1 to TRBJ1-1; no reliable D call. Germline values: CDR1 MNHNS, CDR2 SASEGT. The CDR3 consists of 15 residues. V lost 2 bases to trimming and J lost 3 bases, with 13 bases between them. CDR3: CASSERSREDTEAFF. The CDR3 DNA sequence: TGTGCCAGCAGTGAACGCAGTCGAGAGGACACTGAAGCTTTCTTT.

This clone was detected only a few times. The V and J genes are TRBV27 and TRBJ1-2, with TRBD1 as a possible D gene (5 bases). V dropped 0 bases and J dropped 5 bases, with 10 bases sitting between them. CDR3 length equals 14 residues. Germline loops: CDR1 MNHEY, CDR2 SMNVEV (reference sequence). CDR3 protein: CASSLSRGGYGYTF. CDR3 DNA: TGTGCCAGCAGTTTATCGAGGGGTGGTTATGGCTACACCTTC.

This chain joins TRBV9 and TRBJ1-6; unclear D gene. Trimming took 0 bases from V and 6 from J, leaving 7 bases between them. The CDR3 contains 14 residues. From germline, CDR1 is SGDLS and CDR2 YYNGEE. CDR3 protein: CASSVGSANSPLHF. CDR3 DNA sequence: TGTGCCAGCAGCGTAGGATCAGCTAATTCACCCCTCCACTTT.

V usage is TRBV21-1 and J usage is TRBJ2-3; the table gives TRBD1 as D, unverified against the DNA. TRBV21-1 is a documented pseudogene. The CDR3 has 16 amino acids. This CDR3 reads CASSISTGVRGDTQYF. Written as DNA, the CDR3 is TGTGCCAGCAGCATAAGTACAGGGGTTAGGGGGGATACGCAGTATTTT.